What follows are 31 T cell receptor beta chains derived from one specimen sequenced in a study of identical twins. TCRdb called the 5' RACE reads again in MiXCR, with one record for every CDR3 protein. The sample consists of 1.5 million or so distinct CDR3 sequences, around a third of them appearing once. The sequencing input was cord blood. Receptors were obtained from a newborn girl in good health.

This clonotype has a handful of counts. The chain links TRBV20-1 to TRBJ2-7; 7 bases map to TRBD2. CDR1 and CDR2 (germline): DFQATT, SNEGSKA (reference sequence). Unmatched junction bases numbered 9, after V lost 4 bases and J lost 6 bases. The CDR3 spans 13 residues. CDR3 sequence: CSATAGRVSEQYF. The CDR3 coding sequence is TGCAGTGCTACAGCGGGAAGGGTCTCCGAGCAGTACTTC.

This clonotype was observed a few times. CDR3 residues: CASSPSPGANVLTF. The CDR3 DNA sequence: TGTGCCAGCAGCCCTAGCCCTGGGGCCAACGTCCTGACTTTC. This chain uses TRBV12-3 or TRBV12-4 with TRBJ2-6; possibly TRBD2 for D (5 bases). The CDR3 consists of 14 residues. V was pared by 6 bases and J by 2 bases, with 8 bases between.

This clonotype has just a few counts. The rearrangement uses TRBV4-1 and TRBJ2-1, with D possibly being TRBD1 (5 bases). The V end lost 0 bases, the J end lost 3 bases, and 21 bases lay between the germline ends. CDR3 length: 19 residues. Germline assignment: CDR1 MGHRA and CDR2 YSYEKL. Here the CDR3 DNA reads TGCGCCAGCAGCCAAGATAAGCGCTCAATGTCAGGGTTCTACAATGAGCAGTTCTTC. This gives the protein CASSQDKRSMSGFYNEQFF.

This clonotype showed up just a few times. The chain combines TRBV5-1 with TRBJ2-3; D not resolved. V was clipped by 5 bases and J by 1 base, with 14 bases between them. Per the germline V gene, CDR1 is SGHRS and CDR2 is YFSETQ. This CDR3 has 15 residues. The CDR3 protein is CASSPLIGGTDTQYF. The CDR3 coding sequence is TGCGCCAGCAGTCCGTTAATCGGAGGCACAGATACGCAGTATTTT.

Turning to this clonotype: Germline and junction disagree at one end, which may indicate a read error. The chain couples TRBV4-2 to TRBJ2-3; D unclear. CDR1 and CDR2 from the germline V gene are LGHNA and YNFKEQ. This CDR3 region has 16 residues. CDR3 sequence: CASSQFRSRAADAQYF. CDR3 sequence (DNA): TGTGCCAGCAGCCAGTTTAGGTCCCGGGCGGCAGATGCGCAGTATTTT.

V is TRBV12-3 or TRBV12-4 and J is TRBJ2-1, with 10 nucleotides matching TRBD1. The CDR3 sequence is 16 residues long. The ends lost 5 bases at V and 3 bases at J; junction bases unmatched: 7. CDR3 in amino acids: CASSNPWTGGYNEQFF. The CDR3 coding sequence is TGTGCCAGCAGTAACCCCTGGACAGGGGGCTACAATGAGCAGTTCTTC.

This rearrangement joins TRBV20-1 to TRBJ1-5; a possible D gene is TRBD1 (5 bases). Germline V gene data show CDR1 as DFQATT and CDR2 as SNEGSKA (reference sequence). V lost 3 bases and J lost 4, with 16 bases in between. The CDR3 extends over 15 amino acids. The CDR3 DNA reads TGCAGTGCTAGTGACTTTGGGGGGAGGAATCAGCCCCAGCATTTT. Translating gives CSASDFGGRNQPQHF.

The sample holds a few counts of this clonotype. The CDR3 bases are TGCGCCAGCAGCTTGAAAGTGGGAACAGTGAACACTGAAGCTTTCTTT. It is translated as CASSLKVGTVNTEAFF. The chain is built from TRBV5-1 and TRBJ1-1; unclear D gene. This CDR3 is built from 16 residues. Germline loops: CDR1 SGHRS, CDR2 YFSETQ. Between the trimmed V and J ends, which lost 1 base and 0 bases, there was a span of 13 bases.

Details on this clonotype: At one of its ends the junction is not consistent with the germline gene, which may arise from a read error. V gene TRBV7-2 combines with J gene TRBJ2-3, with D maybe TRBD1 (5 bases). The CDR3 has 14 residues. The germline CDR1 and CDR2 sequences are SGHTA and FQGNSA. The CDR3 DNA follows: TGTGCCAGCAGTCGGAACTTGGGCACAGGTACGCAGTATTTT. Its translation is CASSRNLGTGTQYF.

V usage is TRBV20-1 and J usage is TRBJ1-6; TRBD1 might be the D (6 bases). CDR1 is DFQATT, CDR2 SNEGSKA, per germline (reference sequence). This CDR3 comprises 15 residues. V was pared by 3 bases and J by 8 bases, with 17 bases between. The CDR3 DNA reads TGCAGTGCTAGTTCGACCGGGACACGAGATTCACCCCTCCACTTT. Residues: CSASSTGTRDSPLHF.

The chain is built from TRBV30 and TRBJ1-5; 9 bases map to TRBD1. The junction had 11 bases not matched to a gene; V was cut back by 2 bases and J by 0 bases. Germline V gene data show CDR1 as GTSNPN and CDR2 as SVGIG (reference sequence). The CDR3 has 18 residues. This CDR3 is CAWSLYGQGTYSNQPQHF. As DNA, the CDR3 is TGTGCCTGGAGTCTCTACGGACAGGGGACCTATAGCAATCAGCCCCAGCATTTT.

Comment on this clonotype: At one end, the junction sequence differs from germline, possibly due to a read error. The chain joins TRBV19 to TRBJ1-5, with D uncertain. The germline CDR1 and CDR2 sequences are LNHDA and SQIVND (reference sequence). CDR3 size: 13 residues. CDR3 DNA sequence: TGCGCCAGCTCGGACGGACCCAATCAGCCCCAGCATTTT. It codes for CASSDGPNQPQHF.

This clonotype has a handful of counts. The genes are TRBV21-1 and TRBJ2-4; TRBD1 reflects the table's D call only, with no check against the DNA. TRBV21-1 is described as a pseudogene. This CDR3 region has 18 residues. The CDR3 nucleotides read TGTGCCAGCAGCCAAAATAATCAACAGGGTCCAGCCAAAAACATTCAGTACTTC. Protein sequence: CASSQNNQQGPAKNIQYF.

The sample holds a few counts of this clonotype. The CDR3 is CASTGLGITDTQYF. DNA of the CDR3: TGTGCCAGCACGGGACTAGGGATCACAGATACGCAGTATTTT. This sequence joins TRBV3-1 and TRBJ2-3; 8 nucleotides align to TRBD2. The CDR3 runs 14 residues. The V and J ends lost 7 bases and 2 bases, in that order; junction bases with no gene match: 5. Germline loops: CDR1 LGHDT, CDR2 YNNKEL (reference sequence).

This clonotype was counted between two and nine times. The CDR3 sequence: CASSVASAGGIRTDTQYF. The CDR3 region has the DNA TGTGCCAGCAGCGTAGCTTCGGCGGGGGGCATTAGGACAGATACGCAGTATTTT. This rearrangement joins TRBV9 to TRBJ2-3, with 8 bases aligning to TRBD2. The CDR3 totals 18 residues. The germline CDR1 and CDR2 sequences are SGDLS and YYNGEE. V shed 0 bases, J shed 3 bases, and the junction held 12 bases outside the gene matches.

The chain links TRBV7-2 to TRBJ2-1; the match to TRBD2 covers 13 bases. V shed 4 bases and J 9 bases; nucleotides not matched to a gene: 18. The CDR3 has 19 residues. Per the germline V gene, CDR1 is SGHTA and CDR2 is FQGNSA. The CDR3 is CASSSPGLAGASTISEQFF. CDR3 sequence (DNA): TGTGCCAGCAGCTCACCCGGACTAGCGGGAGCTTCCACTATCAGTGAGCAGTTCTTC.

This clonotype was counted once. This rearrangement joins TRBV27 to TRBJ1-5; D call uncertain. There are 16 residues in the CDR3. The germline gives CDR1 MNHEY, CDR2 SMNVEV (reference sequence). Trimming took off 5 bases at V and 0 bases at J, with 14 bases between the two ends. CDR3 sequence (DNA): TGTGCCAGCAGTCCCCCTAAGGTCCATAGCAATCAGCCCCAGCATTTT. This translates into CASSPPKVHSNQPQHF.

This clonotype was observed a handful of times. The chain employs TRBV6-6 and TRBJ1-1, with D perhaps matching TRBD1 (5 bases). Germline-derived CDR1 and CDR2 are MNHNY and SVGAGI (reference sequence). V was shortened by 2 bases and J by 1 base, with 8 bases between the two germline ends. The length of the CDR3 is 14 residues. CDR3 loop: CASSYLDRNTEAFF. The CDR3 DNA follows: TGTGCCAGCAGTTACCTCGACAGGAACACTGAAGCTTTCTTT.

The chain combines TRBV11-2 with TRBJ2-1; D perhaps matches TRBD2 (5 bases). The germline gives CDR1 SGHAT, CDR2 FQNNGV. V was cut by 3 bases and J by 6 bases, with 12 bases left in between. This CDR3 contains 14 residues. In nucleotides, the CDR3 is TGTGCCAGCAGCTTTAATCGGGAAATCAATGAGCAGTTCTTC. Translating gives CASSFNREINEQFF. Together with reference TRBV11-2 and TRBJ2-1, the CDR3 gives the full variable domain: EAGVAQSPRYKIIEKRQSVAFWCNPISGHATLYWYQQILGQGPKLLIQFQNNGVVDDSQLPKDRFSAERLKGVDSTLKIQPAKLEDSAVYLCASSFNREINEQFFGPGTRLTVL.

The sample holds a few counts of this clonotype. The V and J genes are TRBV21-1 and TRBJ2-5; the table calls TRBD2, which could not be checked here. TRBV21-1 corresponds to a pseudogene. This CDR3 contains 14 residues. In nucleotides, the CDR3 is TGTGCCAGCAGCCGGGACTACCTTCAAGAGACCCAGTACTTC. Translation: CASSRDYLQETQYF.

A remark on this clonotype: This may arise from a read error, as a much more abundant clone is one base away. This chain's CDR3 is CASSLVPHRRSYEQYF. CDR3 bases: TGTGCCAGCAGCTTAGTCCCCCATCGTAGATCCTACGAGCAGTACTTC. V usage is TRBV11-2 and J usage is TRBJ2-7; the D is unclear. CDR1 and CDR2 (germline): SGHAT, FQNNGV. The CDR3 extends over 16 amino acids. Trimming shortened V by 1 base and J by 1 base, and 14 bases separated the two germline ends.

A remark on this clonotype: This sequence may be a read error, since a much larger clone differs from it by one base. This rearrangement joins TRBV29-1 to TRBJ2-7, with a weak D call TRBD2 (6 bases). CDR3 size: 14 residues. The V end lost 4 bases, the J end lost 7 bases, and 20 bases lay between the germline ends. From germline, CDR1 is SQVTM and CDR2 ANQGSEA. CDR3 region: CSVVAGGSYNEQYF. CDR3 DNA sequence: TGCAGCGTTGTAGCAGGAGGGTCCTACAATGAGCAGTACTTC.

This clonotype has only a few counts. This sequence joins TRBV30 and TRBJ2-5; 10 nucleotides match TRBD2. V gave up 7 bases and J gave up 2 bases; unmatched junction bases: 4. This CDR3 contains 13 residues. CDR1 GTSNPN and CDR2 SVGIG come from the germline V gene (reference sequence). The CDR3 sequence: CAFLGLAQETQYF. The CDR3 DNA sequence: TGTGCCTTCTTGGGACTAGCGCAAGAGACCCAGTACTTC.

This clonotype was counted many times. The chain uses TRBV4-1 and TRBJ1-2; TRBD1 matches 9 bases. CDR3 length equals 14 residues. V lost 3 bases and J lost 5; bases outside the gene matches: 4. The V gene's germline CDR1 is MGHRA and CDR2 YSYEKL. CDR3 nucleotides: TGCGCCAGCAGCCAGCCCGGGACAGGGTATGGCTACACCTTC. Encoded protein: CASSQPGTGYGYTF.

The rearrangement uses TRBV7-9 and TRBJ2-2; TRBD2 matches at 9 bases. The V gene's germline CDR1 is SEHNR and CDR2 FQNEAQ (reference sequence). The V and J ends lost 5 bases and 5 bases, in that order; junction bases with no gene match: 9. The CDR3 sequence is 16 residues long. CDR3 DNA: TGTGCCAGCAGCCTCACGGGACTAGCTGGAACCGGGGAGCTGTTTTTT. Its translation: CASSLTGLAGTGELFF. Full variable domain (remainder filled in from reference TRBV7-9 and TRBJ2-2): DTGVSQNPRHKITKRGQNVTFRCDPISEHNRLYWYRQTLGQGPEFLTYFQNEAQLEKSRLLSDRFSAERPKGSFSTLEIQRTEQGDSAMYLCASSLTGLAGTGELFFGEGSRLTVL.

In its sample, this clonotype was seen a few times. CDR3 sequence: CASTSGVEQFF. The CDR3, as DNA: TGTGCCAGCACGTCTGGCGTTGAGCAGTTCTTC. The rearrangement joins TRBV2 to TRBJ2-1; D ambiguous. Looked up from germline, CDR1 is SNHLY and CDR2 is FYNNEI. CDR3 length: 11 amino acids. The V gene lost 7 bases and the J gene lost 9 bases, with 10 bases spanning the gap.

The chain is built from TRBV6-2 or TRBV6-3 and TRBJ1-5; D gene unclear. V lost 0 bases and J lost 0, with 12 bases in between. Looked up from germline, CDR1 is MNHEY and CDR2 is SVGEGT. CDR3 length: 17 residues. The CDR3 DNA reads as TGTGCCAGCAGTTACTCGGGCGGACCTTATAGCAATCAGCCCCAGCATTTT. This encodes CASSYSGGPYSNQPQHF.

The gene calls are TRBV28 and TRBJ1-4; D uncertain. Germline V gene sequence: CDR1 MDHEN, CDR2 SYDVKM. This CDR3 has 12 amino acids. With 7 bases removed from V and 5 bases from J, the gap between germline ends came to 8 bases. This chain's CDR3 is CASTVPNEKLFF. CDR3 DNA: TGTGCCAGCACAGTACCGAATGAAAAACTGTTTTTT. Drawing the rest from reference TRBV28 and TRBJ1-4, the complete variable domain is DVKVTQSSRYLVKRTGEKVFLECVQDMDHENMFWYRQDPGLGLRLIYFSYDVKMKEKGDIPEGYSVSREKKERFSLILESASTNQTSMYLCASTVPNEKLFFGSGTQLSVL.

The chain uses TRBV5-1 and TRBJ2-7; 8 nucleotides match TRBD1. Germline-derived CDR1 and CDR2 are SGHRS and YFSETQ. Trimming at V came to 0 bases and at J to 3 bases, leaving 5 bases not matched to a gene. CDR3 size: 15 residues. CDR3 DNA sequence: TGCGCCAGCAGCTTGGGTCTGGGGACAGGCTACGAGCAGTACTTC. Protein product: CASSLGLGTGYEQYF.

The chain carries TRBV25-1 and TRBJ2-5; 8 bases map to TRBD1. The CDR3 sequence is 13 residues long. The germline gives CDR1 MGHDK, CDR2 SYGVNS. V trimming: 7 bases; J trimming: 11 bases; junction bases outside the gene matches: 12. CDR3 in DNA: TGTGCCAGCACCGCGGGACAGGTTAATGAGCAGTACTTC. This codes for CASTAGQVNEQYF.

This clonotype was observed a few times. The genes are TRBV20-1 and TRBJ2-1; maybe TRBD2 (5 bases). Deletions cut 6 bases from V and 8 bases from J, with 20 bases between. CDR1 is DFQATT and CDR2 is SNEGSKA in the germline V gene (reference sequence). The CDR3 sequence is 14 residues long. The CDR3 sequence is CSARSAVEADEQFF. CDR3 nucleotides: TGCAGTGCGAGATCGGCCGTGGAGGCAGATGAGCAGTTCTTC.